The sequence of this T cell receptor (beta chain) was determined in a study of blood T cell repertoires in COVID-19. This CDR3 region has 12 residues. Per germline, CDR1 SEHNR and CDR2 FQNEAQ (reference sequence). V lost 5 bases to trimming and J lost 5 bases, with 8 bases between them. Sequenced by immunoSEQ multiplex PCR; TCRdb stores in-frame clones only, minus some. This table holds under 350,000 clones, 80% to 90% found once. The chain couples TRBV7-9 to TRBJ2-3, with D perhaps matching TRBD1 (5 bases). The receptor was isolated from a woman in her forties or fifties who had recovered from COVID-19. The sequencing sample was made of peripheral blood. The CDR3 loop is CASSKGQDTQYF. The CDR3 DNA follows: TGTGCCAGCAGCAAGGGGCAAGATACGCAGTATTTT.